This T cell receptor beta chain was documented in a study of shared clonotypes between healthy human individuals. Trimming cost V 0 bases and J 8 bases, with 25 bases left between them. The CDR3 loop spans 18 amino acids. Germline assignment: CDR1 MNHNS and CDR2 SASEGT. The repertoire was sequenced with immunoSEQ multiplex PCR; TCRdb's copy has only in-frame clones and lacks some. The repertoire consists of 2,500,000 or so clones, with roughly 90% occurring once and the leading ten covering roughly 0.34%. For this clone: The antigen remains undetermined.

Study findings and constraints: Among several donors, roughly 5% of naive CD4 clonotypes were found in common.

This clonotype was sampled from a man younger than 35 in good health. Some clones in this sample may be carry-over from other donors' samples. This rearrangement joins TRBV6-1 to TRBJ1-1; D is perhaps TRBD1 (5 bases). Sequencing was performed on naive CD4+ T cells from PBMCs. Subset of the sample: CD45RA+ positively selected. Here the CDR3 reads CASSEALFQRTWGKEAFF. For the CDR3, the DNA is TGTGCCAGCAGTGAAGCGCTTTTCCAACGGACGTGGGGGAAGGAAGCTTTCTTT.